This TCR beta chain was obtained from a study of response to subunit inactivated influenza vaccine. TCRdb re-derived calls from the RT-PCR reads in MiXCR, one entry per CDR3 protein. The sample yields about 620,000 distinct CDR3 sequences, approximately 10% seen once. This clonotype has at least ten counts. The CDR3 spans 14 residues. The germline CDR1 and CDR2 sequences are WSHSY and SAAADI. The V and J ends lost 7 bases and 1 base, in that order; junction bases with no gene match: 2. These same records also appear under a second study, on T cells expressing NK-cell markers. From that study: In generating TCR beta cDNA, 5'RACE template switching with UMIs was used.

The specimen comprised PBMCs from blood, sampled on the day of vaccination. The chain has TRBV10-2 and TRBJ2-2; 8 positions agree with TRBD1. The sequence derives from a man in his fifties or sixties who received an inactivated influenza vaccine. The CDR3 loop is CASKGQVNTGELFF. CDR3 nucleotide sequence: TGCGCCAGCAAGGGACAGGTGAACACCGGGGAGCTGTTTTTT.